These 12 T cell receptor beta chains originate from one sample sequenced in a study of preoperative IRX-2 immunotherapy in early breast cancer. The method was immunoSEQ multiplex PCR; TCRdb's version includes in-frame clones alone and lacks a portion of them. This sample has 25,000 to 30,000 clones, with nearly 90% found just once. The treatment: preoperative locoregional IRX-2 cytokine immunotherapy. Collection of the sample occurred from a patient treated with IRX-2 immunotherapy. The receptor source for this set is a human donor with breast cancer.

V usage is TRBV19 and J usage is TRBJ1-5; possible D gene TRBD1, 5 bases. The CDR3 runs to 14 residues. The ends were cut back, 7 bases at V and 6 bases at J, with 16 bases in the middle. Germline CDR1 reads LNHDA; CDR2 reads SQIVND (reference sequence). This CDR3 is CASTGTASGQPQHF. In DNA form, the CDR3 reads TGTGCCAGTACCGGGACCGCCTCGGGTCAGCCCCAGCATTTT.

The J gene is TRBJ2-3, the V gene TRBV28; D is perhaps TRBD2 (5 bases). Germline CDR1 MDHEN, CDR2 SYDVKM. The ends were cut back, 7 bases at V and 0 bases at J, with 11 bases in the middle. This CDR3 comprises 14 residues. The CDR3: CASKEAGSTDTQYF. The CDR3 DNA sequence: TGTGCCAGCAAGGAGGCTGGAAGCACAGATACGCAGTATTTT.

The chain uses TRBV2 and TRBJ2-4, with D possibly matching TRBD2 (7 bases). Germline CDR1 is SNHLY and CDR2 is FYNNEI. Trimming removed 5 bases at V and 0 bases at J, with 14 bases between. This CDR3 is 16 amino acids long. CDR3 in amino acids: CASSPTGGQAKNIQYF. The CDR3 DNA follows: TGTGCCAGCAGTCCTACCGGGGGGCAAGCCAAAAACATTCAGTACTTC.

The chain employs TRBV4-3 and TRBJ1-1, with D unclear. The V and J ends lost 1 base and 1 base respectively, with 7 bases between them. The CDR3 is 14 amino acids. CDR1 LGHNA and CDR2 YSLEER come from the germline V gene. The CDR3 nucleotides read TGCGCCAGCAGCCAAGGGACGGCGAACACTGAAGCTTTCTTT. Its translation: CASSQGTANTEAFF.

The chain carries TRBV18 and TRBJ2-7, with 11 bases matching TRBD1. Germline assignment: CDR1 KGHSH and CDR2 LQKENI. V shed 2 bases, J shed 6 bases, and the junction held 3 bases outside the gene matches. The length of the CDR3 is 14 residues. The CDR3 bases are TGTGCCAGCTCACCAGGGACAGGGGGGGGCGAGCAGTACTTC. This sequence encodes CASSPGTGGGEQYF.

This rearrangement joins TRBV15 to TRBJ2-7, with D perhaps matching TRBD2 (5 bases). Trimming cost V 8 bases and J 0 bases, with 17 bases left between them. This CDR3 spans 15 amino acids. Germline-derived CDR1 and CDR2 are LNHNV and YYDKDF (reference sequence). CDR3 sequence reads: CATEGGIGSSYEQYF. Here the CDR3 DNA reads TGTGCCACCGAGGGTGGGATTGGGAGCTCCTACGAGCAGTACTTC.

CDR3 sequence: CASSLGPQETQYF. The CDR3 DNA follows: TGTGCCAGCAGCTTAGGGCCCCAAGAGACCCAGTACTTC. This chain joins TRBV7-6 and TRBJ2-5; no definite D call. This CDR3 contains 13 residues. V was shortened by 1 base and J by 1 base, with 4 bases between the two germline ends. The germline gives CDR1 SGHVS, CDR2 FNYEAQ.

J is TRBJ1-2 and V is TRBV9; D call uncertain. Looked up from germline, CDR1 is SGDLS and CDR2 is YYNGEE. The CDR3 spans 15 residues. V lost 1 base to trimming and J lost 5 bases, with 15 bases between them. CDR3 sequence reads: CASSVSVEGTYGYTF. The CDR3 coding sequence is TGTGCCAGCAGCGTAAGCGTAGAAGGAACTTATGGCTACACCTTC.

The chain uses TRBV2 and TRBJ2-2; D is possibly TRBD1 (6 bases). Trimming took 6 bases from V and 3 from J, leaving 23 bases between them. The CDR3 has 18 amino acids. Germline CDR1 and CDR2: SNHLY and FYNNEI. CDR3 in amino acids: CASRPTGWGGRHTGELFF. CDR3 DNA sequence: TGTGCCAGCAGGCCCACAGGGTGGGGTGGTAGACACACCGGGGAGCTGTTTTTT.

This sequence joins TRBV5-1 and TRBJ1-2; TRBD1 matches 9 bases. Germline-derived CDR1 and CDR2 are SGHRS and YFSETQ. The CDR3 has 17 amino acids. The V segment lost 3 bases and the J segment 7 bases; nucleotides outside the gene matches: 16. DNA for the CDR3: TGCGCCAGCAGCTCGCGTGCAAGGACAGGGGATTCTAGTGGCTACACCTTC. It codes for CASSSRARTGDSSGYTF. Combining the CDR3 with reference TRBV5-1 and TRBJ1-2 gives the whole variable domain KAGVTQTPRYLIKTRGQQVTLSCSPISGHRSVSWYQQTPGQGLQFLFEYFSETQRNKGNFPGRFSGRQFSNSRSEMNVSTLELGDSALYLCASSSRARTGDSSGYTFGSGTRLTVV.

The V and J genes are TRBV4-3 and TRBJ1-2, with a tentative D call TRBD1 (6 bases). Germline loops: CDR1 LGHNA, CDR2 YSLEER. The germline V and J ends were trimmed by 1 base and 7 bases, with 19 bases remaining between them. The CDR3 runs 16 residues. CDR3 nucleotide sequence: TGCGCCAGCAGCCAAGGAGCGGGGACACTGGCAGGTGGCTACACCTTC. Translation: CASSQGAGTLAGGYTF.

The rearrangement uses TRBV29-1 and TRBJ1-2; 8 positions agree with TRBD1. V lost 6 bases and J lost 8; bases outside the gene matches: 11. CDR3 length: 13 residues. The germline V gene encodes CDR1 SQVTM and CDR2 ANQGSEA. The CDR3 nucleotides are TGCAGCGTCCAGGGGGCTAATGCGGTAGGCTACACCTTC. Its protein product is CSVQGANAVGYTF. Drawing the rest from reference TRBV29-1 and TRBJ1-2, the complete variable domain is SAVISQKPSRDICQRGTSLTIQCQVDSQVTMMFWYRQQPGQSLTLIATANQGSEATYESGFVIDKFPISRPNLTFSTLTVSNMSPEDSSIYLCSVQGANAVGYTFGSGTRLTVV.